The TCR beta chain under discussion was sequenced for a study of blood T cells in healthy people across ages (dated by TCRdb to between 2014 and 2016). About the full investigation: In model experiments, roughly one uniquely barcoded TCR beta cDNA molecule per two T cells was captured by template switching. To avoid experimental bias, donors of different ages were spread randomly across the sequencing lanes. Using deep sequencing normalized with unique cDNA molecular identifiers, the study measured how TCR beta repertoire diversity changes with age. Two additional independent replicas of 1 million unique cDNA reads from the same blood draw were analyzed for two donors (one aged 18 to 30 and one aged 80 or older). Donors were grouped into four age groups: young (average roughly 17 years), middle-aged (roughly 37), aged (around 62) and long-lived (less than 85). What the research found in general, with its limitations: Observed TCR beta diversity per million T cells fell roughly linearly with age, and a significant reduction was already apparent by age approximately 40. The CMV infection status of donors was not known, potentially confounding age-related changes in expanded clonotypes. Estimates of total diversity from one million sequenced T cells were regarded as lower bounds and underestimates. Compared with the aged group, more naive CD4+ T cells, fewer expanded clones and increased TCR diversity were shown by the long-lived group, suggesting age selection. The percentage of naive T cells measured by flow cytometry correlated strongly with observed TCR beta diversity. Since profiling was done on bulk unsorted PBMCs, naive and antigen-experienced compartments could not be conclusively compared.

The donors were roughly 40 Caucasian individuals from Russia, aged roughly 6 to 100 years, who were systemically healthy. Each donor gave about 9.7 milliliters of peripheral blood, drawn into EDTA-treated Vacutainer tubes. Ficoll-Paque density-gradient centrifugation was used to isolate PBMCs, with at least 6.5 million obtained per sample. Trizol reagent was used to extract total RNA from PBMCs, with at least 5.5 micrograms per sample. For every donor, flow cytometry on a PBMC aliquot measured the percentage of naive CD45RAhigh/CD27high T cells. Library generation was performed with 5' RACE. Data came from an Illumina HiSeq 2500. A second PCR of roughly 7 to 11 cycles was performed with a sample-barcoded 5' primer and a J-beta primer mix. A unique molecular identifier was introduced onto each TCR beta cDNA molecule by a template-switch 5' adaptor carrying 12 random nucleotides. Each sample yielded at least 2.5 million CDR3-containing paired-end reads. First-strand cDNA was synthesized from all RNA with the Mint cDNA synthesis kit, primed by a TRBC-specific oligonucleotide. Following uracil-DNA glycosylase treatment, all cDNA underwent a first 18-cycle PCR with the universal primers M1SS and BC2_uni_R. In the paper's pipeline: Normalization of each sample was performed by random selection of 1 million high-quality reads, each carrying a distinct molecular identifier. Instead of being binned into consensus sequences, reads that shared molecular identifiers were thrown out. MiTCR, run with a Q25 quality threshold and the strictest error-elimination algorithm, handled CDR3 identification, clonotype clustering and error correction. Lower-bound total TCR beta diversity was estimated with a nonparametric unseen species model using Euler transformation. Through fastp at Q25 and MiXCR, TCRdb rebuilt clones from the public reads, retaining in-frame beta chains. Every entry covers one CDR3 protein and lists the most common genes and DNA from its rows. TCRdb's processing, not the study's, gives the V and J calls here. The sample table contains fewer than 2,000,000 distinct CDR3 sequences; only one count was recorded for about 35% of them. Roughly 12% of the sample rests with the top ten.

There are many counts of this clonotype. This receptor's antigen is unknown. Per-base quality was not reported, and no clone a single base away is much larger than it. V loses 3 bases of germline sequence and J loses 4 bases, and the interval between the two ends is 10 bases. CDR1 and CDR2 were assigned from the germline V gene as MDHEN and SYDVKM. The CDR3 measures 13 amino acids from cysteine to phenylalanine. Solely the CDR3 DNA is kept, with 39 bases framed from the first base. The sequenced material came from blood. This TCR was sampled from a woman aged 25 to 39 in good health. Rearrangement joined TRBV28 to TRBJ2-7; no D gene call is confident. The bases are TGTGCCAGCAGTTTCGCTAGAAATTACGAGCAGTACTTC. This translates into CASSFARNYEQYF. Full variable domain (CDR3 extended with the reference TRBV28 and TRBJ2-7 proteins): DVKVTQSSRYLVKRTGEKVFLECVQDMDHENMFWYRQDPGLGLRLIYFSYDVKMKEKGDIPEGYSVSREKKERFSLILESASTNQTSMYLCASSFARNYEQYFGPGTRLTVT.